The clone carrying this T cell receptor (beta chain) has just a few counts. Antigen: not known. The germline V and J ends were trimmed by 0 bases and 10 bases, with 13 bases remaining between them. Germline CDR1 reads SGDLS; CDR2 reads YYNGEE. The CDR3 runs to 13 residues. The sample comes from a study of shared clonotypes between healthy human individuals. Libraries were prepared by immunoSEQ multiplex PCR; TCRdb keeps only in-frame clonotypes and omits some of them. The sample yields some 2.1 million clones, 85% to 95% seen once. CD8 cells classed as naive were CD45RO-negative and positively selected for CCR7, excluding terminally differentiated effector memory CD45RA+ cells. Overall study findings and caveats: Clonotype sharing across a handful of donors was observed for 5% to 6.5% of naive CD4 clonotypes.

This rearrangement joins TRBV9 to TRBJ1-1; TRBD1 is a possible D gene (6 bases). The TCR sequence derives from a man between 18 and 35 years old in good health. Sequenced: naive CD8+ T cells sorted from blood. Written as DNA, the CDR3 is TGTGCCAGCAGCGTAGCAGGGGCTGGGGTAGCTTTCTTT. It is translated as CASSVAGAGVAFF. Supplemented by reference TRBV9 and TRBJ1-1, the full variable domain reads DSGVTQTPKHLITATGQRVTLRCSPRSGDLSVYWYQQSLDQGLQFLIQYYNGEERAKGNILERFSAQQFPDLHSELNLSSLELGDSALYFCASSVAGAGVAFFGQGTRLTVV.